A single sample gave rise to the 25 T cell receptor beta chains below, sequenced in a study of T cells after yellow fever vaccination. TCRdb reprocessed the 5' RACE reads with MiXCR, giving one entry per CDR3 protein. The data hold hundreds of thousands of distinct CDR3 sequences, with 15% to 20% observed a single time. The sample in question was PBMCs, obtained 15 days after the yellow fever booster vaccination. Receptors were obtained from a young man who received the YFV17D yellow fever vaccine.

This clonotype appeared a few times. The J gene is TRBJ2-5, the V gene TRBV20-1, with D possibly matching TRBD2 (6 bases). Germline V lookup: CDR1 DFQATT, CDR2 SNEGSKA (reference sequence). V shed 4 bases and J shed 0 bases, with 9 bases lying between them. This CDR3 is built from 13 residues. CDR3 DNA: TGCAGTGCTACGGACTATTACCAAGAGACCCAGTACTTC. Translating gives CSATDYYQETQYF.

The CDR3 protein is CASSFWSSYNEQFF. CDR3 DNA: TGTGCCAGCAGCTTCTGGAGCTCCTACAATGAGCAGTTCTTC. This chain connects TRBV5-6 to TRBJ2-1, with D uncertain. Germline V gene lookup returns CDR1 SGHDT and CDR2 YYEEEE. Trimming took 2 bases from V and 0 from J, leaving 6 bases between them. The CDR3 length is 14 residues.

This clonotype was counted only a few times. The V and J genes are TRBV4-1 and TRBJ2-7, with D perhaps matching TRBD2 (6 bases). V shed 1 base and J shed 4 bases, with 17 bases lying between them. Germline V gives CDR1 MGHRA, CDR2 YSYEKL. The CDR3 has 16 residues. The CDR3 spells CASSQVSLATTYEQYF. The CDR3 bases are TGCGCCAGCAGCCAAGTTTCGCTAGCGACAACTTACGAGCAGTACTTC.

As to this clonotype: A read error may account for a junction end that differs from germline. This chain uses TRBV6-4 with TRBJ2-7; D tentatively reads TRBD1 or TRBD2 (5 bases each). The CDR3 is 12 residues long. Germline CDR1 reads MRHNA; CDR2 reads SNTAGT. In DNA, the CDR3 is TGTGCCAGCAGTGGGGGGACCAAACGGCCTCCCTTC. Amino acid sequence: CASSGGTKRPPF.

The table lists this clonotype with a few counts. This sequence joins TRBV10-3 and TRBJ2-5; TRBD1 is a possible D gene (5 bases). The CDR3 loop spans 12 amino acids. From germline, CDR1 is ENHRY and CDR2 SYGVKD. Trimming shortened V by 8 bases and J by 0 bases, and 7 bases separated the two germline ends. CDR3 DNA sequence: TGTGCCATCCAGGGCCACCAAGAGACCCAGTACTTC. Residues: CAIQGHQETQYF.

This clonotype was counted between two and nine times. CDR3 sequence: CASSFRGQDTQYF. DNA of the CDR3: TGTGCCAGCAGCTTCCGGGGCCAAGATACGCAGTATTTT. The chain uses TRBV7-9 and TRBJ2-3; tentatively, D is TRBD1 or TRBD2 (5 bases each). V was trimmed by 3 bases and J by 5 bases, leaving 9 bases between them. This CDR3 comprises 13 residues. Germline CDR1 SEHNR, CDR2 FQNEAQ (reference sequence).

This clonotype was seen a handful of times. The genes are TRBV27 and TRBJ2-5; 8 nucleotides agree with TRBD2. The germline gives CDR1 MNHEY, CDR2 SMNVEV (reference sequence). The CDR3 spans 14 residues. The junction had 9 bases not matched to a gene; V was cut back by 10 bases and J by 2 bases. CDR3 sequence (DNA): TGTGCCACCAAACTTAGCGGGATACAAGAGACCCAGTACTTC. Residues: CATKLSGIQETQYF.

The rearrangement links TRBV14 to TRBJ2-1; D call uncertain. Deletions cut 0 bases from V and 9 bases from J, with 3 bases between. The CDR3 contains 11 residues. The germline V gene encodes CDR1 SGHDN and CDR2 FVKESK. The CDR3 here is CASSQESEQFF. The CDR3 bases are TGTGCCAGCAGCCAAGAAAGTGAGCAGTTCTTC. The whole variable domain, filled in from reference TRBV14 and TRBJ2-1, reads EAGVTQFPSHSVIEKGQTVTLRCDPISGHDNLYWYRRVMGKEIKFLLHFVKESKQDESGMPNNRFLAERTGGTYSTLKVQPAELEDSGVYFCASSQESEQFFGPGTRLTVL.

This clonotype appeared a few times. The chain employs TRBV7-8 and TRBJ1-2; D is unclear. This CDR3 region has 17 residues. Trimming left V 3 bases short and J 0 bases short, with 17 bases between. Germline V lookup: CDR1 SGHVS, CDR2 FQNEAQ. CDR3 in amino acids: CASSFGGRPGANYGYTF. The CDR3, as DNA: TGTGCCAGCAGCTTCGGAGGAAGGCCCGGTGCTAACTATGGCTACACCTTC.

V gene TRBV7-8 combines with J gene TRBJ2-2; TRBD2 matches 12 bases. The junction had 3 bases not matched to a gene; V was cut back by 1 base and J by 9 bases. From germline, CDR1 is SGHVS and CDR2 FQNEAQ. The CDR3 runs 15 residues. CDR3 loop: CASSLELAGGRELFF. CDR3 nucleotides: TGTGCCAGCAGCTTAGAACTAGCGGGAGGACGGGAGCTGTTTTTT.

The chain combines TRBV3-1 with TRBJ2-7, with 10 bases identical to TRBD2. The V gene's germline CDR1 is LGHDT and CDR2 YNNKEL (reference sequence). The length of the CDR3 is 16 residues. The V segment lost 1 base and the J segment 3 bases; nucleotides outside the gene matches: 6. The CDR3, as DNA: TGTGCCAGCAGCCAAGGTTCCCTAGCGGGAGTCTACGAGCAGTACTTC. It specifies CASSQGSLAGVYEQYF.

The V gene is TRBV9, the J gene TRBJ2-2, with 8 bases lining up with TRBD1. The CDR3 extends over 16 amino acids. The germline V gene has CDR1 SGDLS and CDR2 YYNGEE. The V and J ends lost 4 bases and 3 bases, in that order; junction bases with no gene match: 8. The CDR3 DNA is TGTGCCAGCAGCTCCCCTCAGGGGGCTGACACCGGGGAGCTGTTTTTT. It codes for CASSSPQGADTGELFF.

V usage is TRBV28 and J usage is TRBJ2-4, with 7 bases fitting TRBD2. The CDR3 has 14 amino acids. The junction had 6 bases not matched to a gene; V was cut back by 3 bases and J by 7 bases. Per germline, CDR1 MDHEN and CDR2 SYDVKM. The CDR3 DNA reads as TGTGCCAGCAGTTTGTTGGGAGGGCTGAACATTCAGTACTTC. It codes for CASSLLGGLNIQYF.

This clonotype was seen more than once but under ten times. In DNA form, the CDR3 reads TGTGCCGCCTCGGCCGGGGACCCTCGGACCAATGAGCAGTTCTTC. Protein: CAASAGDPRTNEQFF. The chain employs TRBV10-3 and TRBJ2-1; D possibly uses TRBD1 or TRBD2 (5 bases each). Germline V CDR1 and CDR2: ENHRY, SYGVKD. V lost 11 bases and J lost 6, with 23 bases in between. The CDR3 totals 15 residues.

The CDR3 DNA reads TGTGCCAGCAGCCGAACAGGGGGACTGGGCGAGCAGTACTTC. Its translation: CASSRTGGLGEQYF. The chain carries TRBV7-3 and TRBJ2-7; 8 bases fit TRBD1. CDR1 is SGHTA and CDR2 is FQGTGA in the germline V gene. V lost 5 bases and J lost 6; bases outside the gene matches: 9. This CDR3 is built from 14 residues.

About this clonotype: A read error is possible here, since a much larger clone lies one base away. This chain uses TRBV10-3 with TRBJ2-3; 8 nucleotides match TRBD2. The assigned J gene may be wrong: the sequence end matches TRBJ2-7 better. Per germline, CDR1 ENHRY and CDR2 SYGVKD. The length of the CDR3 is 12 residues. CDR3 bases: TGTGCCCTCGGTTTAGCGGGAAAAGAGCAGTACTTC. It yields the protein CALGLAGKEQYF.

This chain joins TRBV4-3 and TRBJ2-7; D may be TRBD2 (5 bases). V lost 3 bases to trimming and J lost 3 bases, with 12 bases between them. The CDR3 runs 14 residues. Germline V lookup: CDR1 LGHNA, CDR2 YSLEER. The CDR3 coding sequence is TGCGCCAGCAGCCACCCTAGCCGCAGCTACGAGCAGTACTTC. As protein: CASSHPSRSYEQYF.

This rearrangement joins TRBV27 to TRBJ2-5; maybe TRBD2 (6 bases). The V gene lost 6 bases and the J gene lost 2 bases, with 16 bases spanning the gap. This CDR3 is 15 amino acids long. Germline CDR1 MNHEY, CDR2 SMNVEV (reference sequence). The CDR3: CASRGRGSPQETQYF. The CDR3 nucleotides read TGTGCCAGCAGAGGGCGGGGATCCCCTCAAGAGACCCAGTACTTC.

This clonotype came up a few times. The chain has TRBV7-9 and TRBJ1-6; no clear D. Looked up from germline, CDR1 is SEHNR and CDR2 is FQNEAQ (reference sequence). The V end was cut by 3 bases, the J end by 9 bases, with 12 bases between. CDR3 length: 14 residues. The CDR3 DNA sequence: TGTGCCAGCAGCTTTCCCCACCCGGGTTCACCCCTCCACTTT. This translates into CASSFPHPGSPLHF.

V and J are TRBV5-8 and TRBJ2-3; unclear D gene. V was shortened by 5 bases and J by 2 bases, with 15 bases between the two germline ends. Germline assignment: CDR1 SGHTS and CDR2 YDEGEE. This CDR3 spans 15 amino acids. The CDR3 spells CASRPPPTITDTQYF. CDR3 bases: TGTGCCAGCAGGCCCCCCCCGACCATCACAGATACGCAGTATTTT.

The chain joins TRBV29-1 to TRBJ2-1; the D gene is possibly TRBD2 (6 bases). The ends were cut back, 4 bases at V and 7 bases at J, with 14 bases in the middle. The germline V gene has CDR1 SQVTM and CDR2 ANQGSEA. This CDR3 spans 13 amino acids. CDR3 residues: CSVVRGTGNEQFF. Here the CDR3 DNA reads TGCAGCGTTGTCCGGGGGACGGGTAATGAGCAGTTCTTC.

This sequence joins TRBV20-1 and TRBJ2-7; 10 nucleotides line up with TRBD2. Trimming took 0 bases from V and 8 from J; bases not matched to a gene: 7. This CDR3 contains 14 residues. Germline CDR1 and CDR2: DFQATT and SNEGSKA (reference sequence). The CDR3: CSAREPPSGSQQYF. CDR3 nucleotides: TGCAGTGCTAGAGAACCCCCTAGCGGGAGCCAGCAGTACTTC.

V is TRBV20-1 and J is TRBJ2-1; the D is unclear. Trimming stripped 6 bases from V and 14 bases from J, with 17 bases between. Germline CDR1 and CDR2: DFQATT and SNEGSKA (reference sequence). The CDR3 has 11 amino acids. The CDR3 is CSAPDQPSEFF. The CDR3 DNA is TGCAGTGCCCCGGACCAGCCATCGGAGTTCTTC.

This clonotype was counted a few times. This rearrangement joins TRBV20-1 to TRBJ2-1, with 8 nucleotides matching TRBD1. CDR1 and CDR2 (germline): DFQATT, SNEGSKA (reference sequence). This CDR3 region has 14 residues. V dropped 5 bases and J dropped 0; count of bases not matched to a gene: 3. The CDR3 bases are TGCAGTGCTCCTGGGACAGGCTCCTACAATGAGCAGTTCTTC. The encoded protein is CSAPGTGSYNEQFF.

V and J are TRBV4-3 and TRBJ2-3, with D possibly being TRBD2 (7 bases). The CDR3 sequence is 15 residues long. V was shortened by 3 bases and J by 6 bases, with 16 bases between the two germline ends. CDR1 and CDR2 from the germline V gene are LGHNA and YSLEER. CDR3 sequence: CASSHREGGVDTQYF. CDR3 nucleotide sequence: TGCGCCAGCAGCCATCGTGAAGGGGGGGTCGATACGCAGTATTTT.